One and the same sample provided the 18 T cell receptor beta chains below, sequenced in a study of monozygotic twins with inflammatory bowel disease. TCRdb re-called the 5' RACE reads; every CDR3 protein appears as one record, without DNA. The table lists about 160,000 distinct CDR3 sequences. Sequencing was carried out using blood. These receptors were collected from a human donor with ulcerative colitis or Crohn's disease, or a healthy co-twin of an affected twin (not recorded which).

The CDR3 is CSARDDGLAGVNEQFF. This sequence joins TRBV20-1 and TRBJ2-1; TCRdb outputs TRBD2, but without DNA this stays unchecked. Germline CDR1 reads DFQATT; CDR2 reads SNEGSKA (reference sequence). The CDR3 runs to 16 residues.

CDR3 amino acids: CASSQRQGKLFF. The chain uses TRBV3-1 and TRBJ1-4. The CDR3 spans 12 residues. Germline-derived CDR1 and CDR2 are LGHDT and YNNKEL (reference sequence).

V usage is TRBV6-6 and J usage is TRBJ2-7. The germline V gene encodes CDR1 MNHNY and CDR2 SVGAGI (reference sequence). This CDR3 spans 14 amino acids. CDR3 region: CASSSSTSRYEQYF.

The CDR3 sequence: CASTRTGGYEQYF. This chain connects TRBV5-1 to TRBJ2-7; TCRdb's D gene call, TRBD1, goes unchecked for lack of DNA. The CDR3 loop spans 13 amino acids. The germline V gene has CDR1 SGHRS and CDR2 YFSETQ.

This chain uses TRBV4-1 with TRBJ1-1. From germline, CDR1 is MGHRA and CDR2 YSYEKL. CDR3 size: 14 residues. The CDR3 spells CASSQERRNTEAFF.

This chain links TRBV5-1 with TRBJ1-1; the TCRdb call, TRBD1, lacks DNA for checking. Looked up from germline, CDR1 is SGHRS and CDR2 is YFSETQ. The length of the CDR3 is 13 residues. Here the CDR3 reads CASSFAGGTEAFF.

The rearrangement links TRBV9 to TRBJ2-3; TCRdb indicates TRBD2, and absent DNA this call remains unverified. Germline V CDR1 and CDR2: SGDLS, YYNGEE. The CDR3 is 15 amino acids. The CDR3 sequence: CASTARGGSTDTQYF.

J is TRBJ2-1 and V is TRBV6-4; TCRdb outputs TRBD2, but without DNA this stays unchecked. Germline V lookup: CDR1 MRHNA, CDR2 SNTAGT. This CDR3 is 15 amino acids long. CDR3 loop: CASSDSPGAGDEQFF.

This chain connects TRBV27 to TRBJ1-1; the D call from TCRdb, TRBD1, cannot be confirmed without DNA. CDR3 length: 16 amino acids. Germline V lookup: CDR1 MNHEY, CDR2 SMNVEV (reference sequence). CDR3 sequence: CASSLKGYRDNAGAFF.

CDR3 region: CASRRTDTGELFF. This chain uses TRBV19 with TRBJ2-2; without DNA, the TCRdb call of TRBD1 cannot be checked. Germline-derived CDR1 and CDR2 are LNHDA and SQIVND (reference sequence). This CDR3 region has 13 residues. The complete variable domain, with remaining parts taken from reference TRBV19 and TRBJ2-2, reads DGGITQSPKYLFRKEGQNVTLSCEQNLNHDAMYWYRQDPGQGLRLIYYSQIVNDFQKGDIAEGYSVSREKKESFPLTVTSAQKNPTAFYLCASRRTDTGELFFGEGSRLTVL.

The chain links TRBV19 to TRBJ1-1; TCRdb names TRBD1, which stays unverified in the absence of DNA. The germline V gene encodes CDR1 LNHDA and CDR2 SQIVND (reference sequence). The CDR3 extends over 15 amino acids. The CDR3 is CASSIAWTVNTEAFF.

V is TRBV28 and J is TRBJ2-3; there is no DNA to check the TCRdb D call of TRBD2. In germline, CDR1 is MDHEN, CDR2 SYDVKM. The CDR3 has 16 residues. The CDR3 reads CASSIILRGGTDTQYF.

The J gene is TRBJ2-2, the V gene TRBV9; TCRdb designates TRBD2, a call that cannot be tested without DNA. CDR1 is SGDLS and CDR2 is YYNGEE in the germline V gene. This CDR3 region has 16 residues. CDR3: CASSHSTSANTGELFF.

The chain uses TRBV7-8 and TRBJ2-7; TCRdb indicates TRBD2, and absent DNA this call remains unverified. This CDR3 is 15 amino acids long. The germline CDR1 and CDR2 sequences are SGHVS and FQNEAQ. CDR3 residues: CASSLVLAGEDEQYF.

The chain has TRBV5-1 and TRBJ2-1; the D gene TCRdb calls, TRBD1, cannot be checked with no DNA. In germline, CDR1 is SGHRS, CDR2 YFSETQ. The CDR3 sequence is 15 residues long. The CDR3 spells CASSLVRSGYNEQFF.

J is TRBJ2-1 and V is TRBV20-1. CDR1 DFQATT and CDR2 SNEGSKA come from the germline V gene (reference sequence). CDR3 length equals 14 residues. CDR3 region: CSARQTTHGNEQFF.

J is TRBJ2-6 and V is TRBV24-1; checking the TCRdb D call of TRBD1 is not possible without DNA. There are 16 residues in the CDR3. Germline V gene sequence: CDR1 KGHDR, CDR2 SFDVKD. The CDR3 here is CATSAVTSSGANVLTF.

The chain carries TRBV7-3 and TRBJ2-5. There are 13 residues in the CDR3. Germline assignment: CDR1 SGHTA and CDR2 FQGTGA. The CDR3 spells CASSLLGSETQYF.